The subject of this entry is one TCR beta chain. Using immunoSEQ multiplex PCR, the repertoire was profiled, and TCRdb retains in-frame clones only, with some absent. The sample carries 81,000 or so clones, roughly 80% recorded once. This CDR3 is built from 12 residues. Trimming stripped 1 base from V and 3 bases from J, with 3 bases between. CDR1 and CDR2 (germline): MDHEN, SYDVKM. The source of the sample is a study of blood T cell repertoires in COVID-19. V is TRBV28 and J is TRBJ1-1, with D unclear. The source of this sequence is an older woman with active or convalescent COVID-19. The sequencing input was peripheral blood. In DNA, the CDR3 is TGTGCCAGCAGTTTATTCGACACTGAAGCTTTCTTT. Translating it yields CASSLFDTEAFF.